The 4 T cell receptor beta chains listed next were all sequenced from one sample in a study of T cell repertoires in cytomegalovirus infection. TCRdb fed the reads into MiXCR, producing one record per CDR3 protein. Of around 770,000 distinct CDR3 sequences listed, under 35% were seen once; the top ten hold around 12%. Their specific antigens are unknown. This specimen consisted of cultured CD8+ T cells from PBMCs, obtained from culture after CMV antigen stimulation. The source of these receptors is a human donor in good health (CMV status not recorded). Some clones in this sample may be carry-over from other donors' samples.

This chain links TRBV19 with TRBJ2-1; D uncertain. Trimming cost V 6 bases and J 8 bases, with 11 bases left between them. From germline, CDR1 is LNHDA and CDR2 SQIVND (reference sequence). The CDR3 is 12 amino acids. The CDR3 here is CASRPRNDEQFF. CDR3 DNA sequence: TGTGCCAGTAGGCCTAGAAATGATGAGCAGTTCTTC.

V is TRBV2 and J is TRBJ1-2, with a tentative D call TRBD1 (5 bases). Trimming took off 3 bases at V and 6 bases at J, with 14 bases between the two ends. CDR3 length: 14 amino acids. Germline CDR1 is SNHLY and CDR2 is FYNNEI. The CDR3 DNA follows: TGTGCCAGCAGTGACGGACTCAGGGCCAATGGCTACACCTTC. Its protein product is CASSDGLRANGYTF.

This clonotype came up many times. The CDR3 bases are TGTGCCAGCAGCCGCCGCCCCGGGAACACTGAAGCTTTCTTT. Its translation: CASSRRPGNTEAFF. J is TRBJ1-1 and V is TRBV7-2; no reliable D call. V shed 5 bases and J shed 1 base, with 11 bases lying between them. CDR3 length equals 14 residues. The germline V gene has CDR1 SGHTA and CDR2 FQGNSA.

There are a few counts of this clonotype. V and J are TRBV4-3 and TRBJ2-1; D is possibly TRBD2 (6 bases). CDR3 size: 16 residues. V dropped 0 bases and J dropped 1 base, with 10 bases sitting between them. CDR1 and CDR2 from the germline V gene are LGHNA and YSLEER. CDR3 sequence reads: CASSQDWDSSYNEQFF. CDR3 DNA: TGCGCCAGCAGCCAAGATTGGGACTCATCCTACAATGAGCAGTTCTTC.